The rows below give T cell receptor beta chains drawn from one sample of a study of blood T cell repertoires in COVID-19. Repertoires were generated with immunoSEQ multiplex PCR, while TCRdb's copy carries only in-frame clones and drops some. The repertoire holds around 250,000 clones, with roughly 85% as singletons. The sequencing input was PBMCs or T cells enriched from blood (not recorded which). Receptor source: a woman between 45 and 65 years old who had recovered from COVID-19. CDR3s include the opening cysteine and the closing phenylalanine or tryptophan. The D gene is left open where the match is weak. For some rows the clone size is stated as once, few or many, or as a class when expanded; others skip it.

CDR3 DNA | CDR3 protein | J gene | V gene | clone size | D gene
TGTGCCAGCAGTACAACTAGCGGGAGATGGATTGAGCAGTTCTTC | CASSTTSGRWIEQFF | TRBJ2-1 | TRBV28 | NA | TRBD2
TGTGCCAGCAGCATTACTAGCGGGGGCGTCAATGAGCAGTTCTTC | CASSITSGGVNEQFF | TRBJ2-1 | TRBV7-9 | NA | TRBD2
TGTGCCAGCAGCTTAGATCAGGTCACCGGGGAGCTGTTTTTT | CASSLDQVTGELFF | TRBJ2-2 | TRBV11-3 | NA | NA
TGTGCCAGCAGCCAATATCCGAACACCGGGGAGCTGTTTTTT | CASSQYPNTGELFF | TRBJ2-2 | TRBV14 | few | NA
TGTGCCACCAGCAGACCGGACAGGTCGAACTATGGCTACACCTTC | CATSRPDRSNYGYTF | TRBJ1-2 | TRBV15 | NA | TRBD1
TGTGCCAGCAGCAAAACCCGAGGTAATTCACCCCTCCACTTT | CASSKTRGNSPLHF | TRBJ1-6 | TRBV3-1/TRBV3-2 | NA | NA
TGTGCCAGCAGTTTTAGACAGGGCACAGATACGCAGTATTTT | CASSFRQGTDTQYF | TRBJ2-3 | TRBV6-5 | NA | NA
TGCGCCAGCAGTCATCTCGGACAGGGCGGCGGATTTAGCAATCAGCCCCAGCATTTT | CASSHLGQGGGFSNQPQHF | TRBJ1-5 | TRBV23-1 | NA | TRBD1
TGTGCCAGCAGGGCTCGGGGGGTTGGTTCACCCCTCCACTTT | CASRARGVGSPLHF | TRBJ1-6 | TRBV28 | NA | NA
TGTGCCAGCAGCTTAGTAGTGGGTGGGACATATCCTTATAATTCACCCCTCCACTTT | CASSLVVGGTYPYNSPLHF | TRBJ1-6 | TRBV11-3 | NA | NA
TGTGCCAGCAGTTCGGCAGGGGGCACTGAAGCTTTCTTT | CASSSAGGTEAFF | TRBJ1-1 | TRBV28 | NA | TRBD1
TGTGCCAGCAGTGAAACAGGGTTGAACACTGAAGCTTTCTTT | CASSETGLNTEAFF | TRBJ1-1 | TRBV6-1 | NA | NA
TGTGCCAGCAGCCAGGGGCGGCAAGAGCAGTACTTC | CASSQGRQEQYF | TRBJ2-7 | TRBV11-1 | NA | NA
TGTGCCAGCAGCTTGACCAGTCCCAATGAGCAGTTCTTC | CASSLTSPNEQFF | TRBJ2-1 | TRBV5-8 | NA | NA
TGTGCCAGCAGATGGACAGGGGGAACAGATACGCAGTATTTT | CASRWTGGTDTQYF | TRBJ2-3 | TRBV6-5 | NA | TRBD1
TGTGCCAGCAGTTCACACCATCGACAGGGGGGCTACGAGCAGTACTTC | CASSSHHRQGGYEQYF | TRBJ2-7 | TRBV28 | NA | TRBD1
TGCAGTGTAATCAGGGTCGCTGAAGCTTTCTTT | CSVIRVAEAFF | TRBJ1-1 | TRBV20-1 | NA | NA
TGTGCCACCAGCAGGAGGAGGACAGAAACCTACGAGCAGTACTTC | CATSRRRTETYEQYF | TRBJ2-7 | TRBV15 | NA | NA
TGCAGTGCCCCCCGAGTCTATGGCTACACCTTC | CSAPRVYGYTF | TRBJ1-2 | TRBV20-1 | NA | NA
TGTGCCATCGGGGCGGCAGGGACATCCTACGAGCAGTACTTC | CAIGAAGTSYEQYF | TRBJ2-7 | TRBV10-3 | NA | NA
TGTGCCAGTAGTATTGGGGACAGTGAAGCTTTCTTT | CASSIGDSEAFF | TRBJ1-1 | TRBV19 | NA | TRBD1
TGTGCCAGTAGTACACAGGGTGGCAATCAGCCCCAGCATTTT | CASSTQGGNQPQHF | TRBJ1-5 | TRBV19 | NA | NA
TGTGCCTGGAGTGTAGGCATGGCGGCCTACAATGAGCAGTTCTTC | CAWSVGMAAYNEQFF | TRBJ2-1 | TRBV30 | NA | NA
TGTGCCAGCAGAATGACAGCGCGCGATCGTGGCTACACCTTC | CASRMTARDRGYTF | TRBJ1-2 | TRBV28 | NA | NA
TGTGCCAGCAGCCAAAGCGGGAGGTACGAGCAGTACTTC | CASSQSGRYEQYF | TRBJ2-7 | TRBV3-1/TRBV3-2 | NA | TRBD2
TGTGCCAGCAGAAAAGGGGGTAGCAATCAGCCCCAGCATTTT | CASRKGGSNQPQHF | TRBJ1-5 | TRBV27 | NA | NA
TGTGCCAGCAGCGCCTGGACAGGTTCCGGCGCCGGGGAGCTGTTTTTT | CASSAWTGSGAGELFF | TRBJ2-2 | TRBV7-9 | NA | TRBD1
TGTGCCAGCAGCCTGAATCAGGGGGCAGGTCAGCCCCAGCATTTT | CASSLNQGAGQPQHF | TRBJ1-5 | TRBV7-2 | NA | TRBD1
TGTGCCTGGAGTTATAACACCGGGGAGCTGTTTTTT | CAWSYNTGELFF | TRBJ2-2 | TRBV30 | NA | NA
TGTGCCAGCTTGGGCAACCTGAACACTGAAGCTTTCTTT | CASLGNLNTEAFF | TRBJ1-1 | TRBV2 | NA | NA
TGTGCCAGCAGCTTAGGACAGGGGAAACAGGATACGCAGTATTTT | CASSLGQGKQDTQYF | TRBJ2-3 | TRBV11-1 | NA | TRBD1
TGCGCCAGCAGGCTGGGGCTAGTGGGACTCACGAGCACAGATACGCAGTATTTT | CASRLGLVGLTSTDTQYF | TRBJ2-3 | TRBV5-1 | NA | NA
TGCGCCAGCAGTCAAGTGGAGTCCTACAATGAGCAGTTCTTC | CASSQVESYNEQFF | TRBJ2-1 | TRBV23-1 | few | NA
TGTGCCAGCGGCCGGGACAGGGCTGGAAACACCATATATTTT | CASGRDRAGNTIYF | TRBJ1-3 | TRBV2 | NA | TRBD1
TGTGCCAGCAGGGAGGGACAGTATAGCAATCAGCCCCAGCATTTT | CASREGQYSNQPQHF | TRBJ1-5 | TRBV6-5 | NA | TRBD1
TGTGCCAGCAGGCCCGAGGGTGAATGGGATGAAAAACTGTTTTTT | CASRPEGEWDEKLFF | TRBJ1-4 | TRBV6-5 | NA | NA
TGTGCCAGTAGTATACTAGAGAACAATCAGCCCCAGCATTTT | CASSILENNQPQHF | TRBJ1-5 | TRBV19 | NA | NA
TGTGCCAGCAGCCGGAGGCCGGGGGGCGCTGACTATGGCTACACCTTC | CASSRRPGGADYGYTF | TRBJ1-2 | TRBV5-4 | NA | NA
TGTGCCACCTCTATATTGCGGGGATCCCAAGAGACCCAGTACTTC | CATSILRGSQETQYF | TRBJ2-5 | TRBV15 | few | NA
TGTGCCAGCAGCTTGGCTCTAGGACAGGGCAATCAGCCCCAGCATTTT | CASSLALGQGNQPQHF | TRBJ1-5 | TRBV5-8 | once | TRBD1
TGTGCCATCCTGGGGACAGGGCCCTATGGCTACACCTTC | CAILGTGPYGYTF | TRBJ1-2 | TRBV12-3/TRBV12-4 | once | TRBD1
TGTGCCAGCAGCCGAACCTGGGACATCGGAAACACCATATATTTT | CASSRTWDIGNTIYF | TRBJ1-3 | TRBV6-2/TRBV6-3 | NA | NA
TGCGCCAGCAGCCAGGCCCCGACAGGGGGCGTTCGGCCCCAGCATTTT | CASSQAPTGGVRPQHF | TRBJ1-5 | TRBV4-1 | NA | TRBD1
TGTGCCAGCAGGGGACTAGCGACCCCTCGGGAGCAGTACTTC | CASRGLATPREQYF | TRBJ2-7 | TRBV2 | few | TRBD2
TGTGCCAGCAGTGACTCTGCAGGGTTTGGCTACACCTTC | CASSDSAGFGYTF | TRBJ1-2 | TRBV2 | NA | NA
TGTGCCAGCAGCTTTGGGACAGGGAATAACTATGGCTACACCTTC | CASSFGTGNNYGYTF | TRBJ1-2 | TRBV3-1/TRBV3-2 | NA | TRBD1
TGTGCCAGCAGCGAGACAGGGAACACTGAAGCTTTCTTT | CASSETGNTEAFF | TRBJ1-1 | TRBV5-4 | NA | NA
TGTGCCAGCAGCTTACCTCGGACAGGGCCGACCTACGAGCAGTACTTC | CASSLPRTGPTYEQYF | TRBJ2-7 | TRBV11-3 | NA | TRBD1
TGTGCCAGCAGCTTGGAACAGGGGATCTTAAGGGGCACAGATACGCAGTATTTT | CASSLEQGILRGTDTQYF | TRBJ2-3 | TRBV5-6 | NA | TRBD1
TGTGCCACCAGTGATTTACGGGACTCCACTAATGAGCAGTTCTTC | CATSDLRDSTNEQFF | TRBJ2-1 | TRBV24-1 | NA | NA
TGTGCCACCAGTGGACAGGGGGACTCCTACAATGAGCAGTTCTTC | CATSGQGDSYNEQFF | TRBJ2-1 | TRBV24-1 | few | TRBD1
TGTGCCAGCAGCTCACCGGGACTAGCGGGGTTTAAAAACATTCAGTACTTC | CASSSPGLAGFKNIQYF | TRBJ2-4 | TRBV11-3 | NA | TRBD2
TGTGCCAGCAGTTATGGGCAGGGGGCCTACGAGCAGTACTTC | CASSYGQGAYEQYF | TRBJ2-7 | TRBV27 | once | TRBD1
TGTGCCAGCGGGCCAGAAGCAACTAATGAAAAACTGTTTTTT | CASGPEATNEKLFF | TRBJ1-4 | TRBV28 | NA | NA
TGTGCCAGCGGACTAGCGGGAGGGCCCCCCTTCGAGCAGTACTTC | CASGLAGGPPFEQYF | TRBJ2-7 | TRBV27 | NA | TRBD2
TGTGCCAGCAGCGGTGACAGGGGGCATGGCTACACCTTC | CASSGDRGHGYTF | TRBJ1-2 | TRBV7-3 | NA | TRBD1
TGTGCCAGCAGTCCCTTAGCGGGAGGATCCTACGAGCAGTACTTC | CASSPLAGGSYEQYF | TRBJ2-7 | TRBV28 | NA | TRBD2
TGTGCCAGCAGTTTATACAGGGAGAGGAACGAGCAGTACTTC | CASSLYRERNEQYF | TRBJ2-7 | TRBV6-5 | NA | NA
TGCGCCAGCAGCCCGGGACAGGCTTTAGTTGCGTATGGCTACACCTTC | CASSPGQALVAYGYTF | TRBJ1-2 | TRBV5-1 | NA | TRBD1